The rows below give T cell receptor beta chains drawn from one sample of a study of blood T cell repertoires in COVID-19. Repertoires were generated with immunoSEQ multiplex PCR, while TCRdb's copy carries only in-frame clones and drops some. Found here are 450,000 or so clones, 89% of them singletons; the top ten hold roughly 1%. The sequenced material came from peripheral blood. The receptors shown here come from a man aged 18 to 29 with COVID-19, enrolled during active disease. The CDR3 runs from the conserved cysteine through the conserved F or W. A D gene is named only where the DNA matches it firmly. The size entry is marked missing in some rows and otherwise reads once, few, many or a size class.

TRBJ1-5,-,TRBV10-2,-,CASTLSRSQPQHF,TGCGCCAGCACGTTATCTCGTAGTCAGCCCCAGCATTTT
TRBJ1-1,-,TRBV5-8,-,CASSRRFTEAFF,TGTGCCAGCAGCCGGAGGTTCACTGAAGCTTTCTTT
TRBJ1-1,-,TRBV4-1,-,CASSQLGVTEAFF,TGCGCCAGCAGCCAACTCGGGGTTACTGAAGCTTTCTTT
TRBJ2-7,-,TRBV10-2,TRBD1,CASSRQGSLSYEQYF,TGCGCCAGCAGTCGACAGGGCTCCCTTTCCTACGAGCAGTACTTC
TRBJ1-3,-,TRBV6-5,TRBD1,CASSYRPTGAGNTIYF,TGTGCCAGCAGTTACCGCCCGACAGGGGCGGGAAACACCATATATTTT
TRBJ1-5,-,TRBV3-1/TRBV3-2,-,CASSQESGRGSRSNQPQHF,TGTGCCAGCAGCCAAGAGAGTGGCAGGGGAAGTAGGAGCAATCAGCCCCAGCATTTT
TRBJ2-1,-,TRBV5-4,-,CASSLGLFNEQFF,TGTGCCAGCAGCTTGGGACTTTTCAATGAGCAGTTCTTC
TRBJ2-7,-,TRBV30,-,CAWSELGLVTGEQYF,TGTGCCTGGAGTGAATTGGGGCTAGTTACTGGCGAGCAGTACTTC
TRBJ1-1,-,TRBV27,-,CASSLGAVRYTEAFF,TGTGCCAGCAGTTTAGGGGCCGTTAGGTACACTGAAGCTTTCTTT
TRBJ2-1,-,TRBV2,TRBD1,CASSRRQGAPNEQFF,TGTGCCAGCAGTCGGCGACAGGGGGCGCCTAATGAGCAGTTCTTC
TRBJ1-5,-,TRBV2,-,CASNQRSNQPQHF,TGTGCCAGCAACCAGCGTAGCAATCAGCCCCAGCATTTT
TRBJ1-2,-,TRBV2,-,CASSVGRDNGYTF,TGTGCCAGCAGTGTTGGCAGGGACAATGGCTACACCTTC
TRBJ1-5,once,TRBV6-1,-,CASSEAGGGNQPQHF,TGTGCCAGCAGTGAAGCGGGCGGGGGGAATCAGCCCCAGCATTTT
TRBJ2-3,-,TRBV25-1,TRBD1,CASSESGTGFADTQYF,TGTGCCAGCAGTGAATCGGGGACAGGGTTCGCAGATACGCAGTATTTT
TRBJ2-1,-,TRBV9,-,CASSPTGSHNEQFF,TGTGCCAGCAGCCCGACGGGGAGCCACAATGAGCAGTTCTTC
TRBJ2-3,-,TRBV7-3,-,CASSFGQRGLDTQYF,TGTGCCAGCAGCTTCGGACAAAGAGGCCTGGATACGCAGTATTTT
TRBJ2-2,-,TRBV7-3,TRBD2,CASSRTSGRAVGELFF,TGTGCCAGCAGTAGGACTAGCGGGAGGGCTGTCGGGGAGCTGTTTTTT
TRBJ1-1,-,TRBV18,TRBD1,CASYPDRGNTEAFF,TGTGCCAGCTACCCGGACAGGGGAAACACTGAAGCTTTCTTT
TRBJ1-1,-,TRBV10-3,-,CAISAGTFTAEAFF,TGTGCCATCAGTGCCGGGACTTTTACCGCTGAAGCTTTCTTT
TRBJ2-5,-,TRBV28,TRBD2,CASSSPTSGSGVTQYF,TGTGCCAGCAGTTCCCCGACTAGCGGGAGTGGGGTGACCCAGTACTTC
TRBJ1-6,few,TRBV5-1,TRBD1,CASSHLGAGGPYNSPLHF,TGCGCCAGCAGCCACTTGGGGGCAGGGGGTCCTTATAATTCACCCCTCCACTTT
TRBJ2-7,-,TRBV14,TRBD1,CASSQGTGAWGEQYF,TGTGCCAGCAGCCAGGGGACAGGGGCATGGGGTGAGCAGTACTTC